Below are 28 T cell receptor beta chains sequenced from a single sample in a study of blood T cell repertoires in COVID-19. Profiled with immunoSEQ multiplex PCR; TCRdb holds only in-frame clones, not every one. The table records around 300,000 clones, about 90% of them present only once. The sample taken for sequencing was PBMCs or T cells enriched from blood (not recorded which). Receptors originate from a young man who had recovered from COVID-19.

This chain connects TRBV5-5 to TRBJ2-2; 10 bases are a match to TRBD2. Germline V gene sequence: CDR1 SGHKS, CDR2 YYEKEE (reference sequence). Trimming removed 0 bases from V and 1 base from J; junction bases left unmatched: 6. The CDR3 has 18 amino acids. This CDR3 is CASSLARRLAGNTGELFF. The CDR3 coding sequence is TGTGCCAGCAGCTTGGCCCGAAGACTAGCGGGGAACACCGGGGAGCTGTTTTTT.

The rearrangement uses TRBV28 and TRBJ2-3; 7 bases map to TRBD2. There are 13 residues in the CDR3. V was clipped by 7 bases and J by 7 bases; unmatched bases: 8. Germline V lookup: CDR1 MDHEN, CDR2 SYDVKM. CDR3 loop: CASTWGGGNTQYF. In DNA form, the CDR3 reads TGTGCCAGCACCTGGGGGGGTGGAAATACGCAGTATTTT. The full variable domain, completed using reference TRBV28 and TRBJ2-3, is DVKVTQSSRYLVKRTGEKVFLECVQDMDHENMFWYRQDPGLGLRLIYFSYDVKMKEKGDIPEGYSVSREKKERFSLILESASTNQTSMYLCASTWGGGNTQYFGPGTRLTVL.

The V call is TRBV3-1 (or the pseudogene TRBV3-2), the J call TRBJ1-6; D is unclear. The CDR3 has 13 residues. V shed 1 base and J shed 9 bases, with 7 bases lying between them. CDR1 is LGHDT and CDR2 is YNNKEL in the germline V gene (reference sequence). This chain's CDR3 is CASSQGYSSPLHF. The CDR3 DNA reads as TGTGCCAGCAGCCAAGGGTACAGTTCACCCCTCCACTTT.

On this clone itself: This same CDR3 is encoded by further DNA sequences in the sample. V and J are TRBV12-3 or TRBV12-4 and TRBJ1-2; D perhaps matches TRBD1 (6 bases). This CDR3 has 13 amino acids. V lost 3 bases, J lost 6 bases, and 11 bases lay in between. The CDR3 nucleotides are TGTGCCAGCAGTTTGGGCCAGGGGAATGGCTACACCTTC. It encodes CASSLGQGNGYTF.

This sequence joins TRBV5-4 and TRBJ2-5, with 7 bases matching TRBD2. Trimming at V came to 4 bases and at J to 5 bases, leaving 8 bases not matched to a gene. The CDR3 runs 14 residues. CDR1 is SGHNT, CDR2 YYREEE, per germline (reference sequence). The CDR3 coding sequence is TGTGCCAGCAGCCACCAGCGGGGTGGGGAGACCCAGTACTTC. It translates to CASSHQRGGETQYF.

The chain carries TRBV5-1 and TRBJ1-5; TRBD1 matches at 10 bases. CDR3 length: 16 amino acids. The germline gives CDR1 SGHRS, CDR2 YFSETQ. J was trimmed by 4 bases and V by 0 bases; bases with no gene match: 4. DNA of the CDR3: TGCGCCAGCAGCTTGGGGCCGGGACAGGGGAATCAGCCCCAGCATTTT. This sequence encodes CASSLGPGQGNQPQHF.

In its sample, this clone was seen once. The chain uses TRBV19 and TRBJ1-2; 7 nucleotides align to TRBD1. Germline V gene data show CDR1 as LNHDA and CDR2 as SQIVND (reference sequence). Trimming cost V 1 base and J 6 bases; bases outside gene matches: 2. The CDR3 sequence is 13 residues long. The CDR3 region is CASSIGGGDGYTF. CDR3 sequence (DNA): TGTGCCAGTAGTATAGGAGGGGGCGATGGCTACACCTTC.

The chain employs TRBV15 and TRBJ1-4; a weak D match, TRBD1 (5 bases). V dropped 1 base and J dropped 3 bases, with 9 bases sitting between them. This CDR3 has 15 residues. Germline lookup yields CDR1 LNHNV and CDR2 YYDKDF (reference sequence). CDR3 sequence (DNA): TGTGCCACCAGCAGAGGTGGGGCCCCTAATGAAAAACTGTTTTTT. Its translation is CATSRGGAPNEKLFF.

This clone showed up just a few times. V usage is TRBV6-1 and J usage is TRBJ2-1; maybe TRBD2 (6 bases). The germline V and J ends were trimmed by 0 bases and 6 bases, with 9 bases remaining between them. The CDR3 has 14 residues. Germline CDR1 MNHNS, CDR2 SASEGT. CDR3 protein: CASSEAGGVNEQFF. The CDR3 coding sequence is TGTGCCAGCAGTGAAGCGGGAGGAGTCAATGAGCAGTTCTTC.

The V call is TRBV6-5, the J call TRBJ2-1, with 9 nucleotides matching TRBD2. The trim removed 8 bases at V and 4 bases at J, leaving 9 bases unmatched. Germline assignment: CDR1 MNHEY and CDR2 SVGAGI. The CDR3 has 15 residues. CDR3 DNA: TGTGCCAGCCGGAGGTCTGCGGGGGGGTACAATGAGCAGTTCTTC. Its translation: CASRRSAGGYNEQFF.

A single count supports this clone. The V and J genes are TRBV9 and TRBJ1-3, with 7 bases that match TRBD1. CDR3 length: 16 amino acids. The germline CDR1 and CDR2 sequences are SGDLS and YYNGEE. The V segment lost 4 bases and the J segment 4 bases; nucleotides outside the gene matches: 11. CDR3 amino acids: CASSSYSGTDGNTIYF. In nucleotides, the CDR3 is TGTGCCAGCAGCTCCTATTCTGGGACAGACGGAAACACCATATATTTT. Supplemented by reference TRBV9 and TRBJ1-3, the full variable domain reads DSGVTQTPKHLITATGQRVTLRCSPRSGDLSVYWYQQSLDQGLQFLIQYYNGEERAKGNILERFSAQQFPDLHSELNLSSLELGDSALYFCASSSYSGTDGNTIYFGEGSWLTVV.

This sequence joins TRBV2 and TRBJ1-5; D is undetermined. The CDR3 is 14 residues long. CDR1 and CDR2 from the germline V gene are SNHLY and FYNNEI. V lost 3 bases and J lost 1, with 7 bases in between. The CDR3 is CASSDSTSNQPQHF. The CDR3 DNA is TGTGCCAGCAGTGACAGTACGAGCAATCAGCCCCAGCATTTT.

The chain couples TRBV7-9 to TRBJ2-2, with 8 bases matching TRBD2. The CDR3 is 16 residues long. The germline V gene encodes CDR1 SEHNR and CDR2 FQNEAQ (reference sequence). The junction had 11 bases not matched to a gene; V was cut back by 5 bases and J by 6 bases. For the CDR3, the DNA is TGTGCCAGCAGCCCGATGGCGGGGGGACCTGCCGGGGAGCTGTTTTTT. Encoded protein: CASSPMAGGPAGELFF.

The chain employs TRBV18 and TRBJ2-4, with TRBD1 identical over 11 bases. The CDR3 has 16 residues. The germline V gene encodes CDR1 KGHSH and CDR2 LQKENI. The V gene end was trimmed by 1 base and the J gene end by 6 bases; junction bases not matched to a gene: 5. CDR3 sequence (DNA): TGTGCCAGCTCACCACGGACAGGGGGCCTCGGAAACATTCAGTACTTC. As protein: CASSPRTGGLGNIQYF.

CDR3 DNA sequence: TGTGCCAGTAATTCGGGACAGAATAATTCACCCCTCCACTTT. Translation: CASNSGQNNSPLHF. The V gene is TRBV6-5, the J gene TRBJ1-6; 7 bases agree with TRBD1. This CDR3 is 14 amino acids long. J was trimmed by 5 bases and V by 9 bases; bases with no gene match: 7. CDR1 is MNHEY, CDR2 SVGAGI, per germline.

This rearrangement joins TRBV28 to TRBJ1-6; 8 nucleotides match TRBD1. CDR1 and CDR2 (germline): MDHEN, SYDVKM. The V and J ends lost 8 bases and 7 bases, in that order; junction bases with no gene match: 4. The CDR3 is 13 amino acids. The CDR3 nucleotides are TGTGCCAGCGTCCGACAGGGGAATTCACCCCTCCACTTT. Its protein is CASVRQGNSPLHF. The whole variable domain, filled in from reference TRBV28 and TRBJ1-6, reads DVKVTQSSRYLVKRTGEKVFLECVQDMDHENMFWYRQDPGLGLRLIYFSYDVKMKEKGDIPEGYSVSREKKERFSLILESASTNQTSMYLCASVRQGNSPLHFGNGTRLTVT.

The rearrangement links TRBV7-2 to TRBJ2-5; 12 positions match TRBD2. The germline V gene encodes CDR1 SGHTA and CDR2 FQGNSA. CDR3 length: 18 residues. The junction had 12 bases not matched to a gene; V was cut back by 5 bases and J by 2 bases. The chain's CDR3 is CASSARTSGAPQQETQYF. Written as DNA, the CDR3 is TGTGCCAGCAGCGCACGGACTAGCGGGGCGCCTCAACAAGAGACCCAGTACTTC.

The CDR3 here is CASSLSGIHEQYF. The CDR3 region has the DNA TGTGCCAGCAGTTTATCCGGGATCCACGAGCAGTACTTC. The chain joins TRBV28 to TRBJ2-7, with D possibly matching TRBD2 (5 bases). CDR1 is MDHEN, CDR2 SYDVKM, per germline. The CDR3 has 13 amino acids. Trimming pared 1 base from V and 5 bases from J, leaving 9 bases between.

This chain joins TRBV24-1 and TRBJ1-1, with a tentative D call TRBD1 (6 bases). Looked up from germline, CDR1 is KGHDR and CDR2 is SFDVKD. This CDR3 has 14 residues. With 5 bases removed from V and 8 bases from J, the gap between germline ends came to 17 bases. The CDR3 is CATSAHGTQPEAFF. As DNA, the CDR3 is TGTGCCACCAGTGCCCATGGGACACAACCCGAAGCTTTCTTT.

V is TRBV6-5 and J is TRBJ1-2; 9 bases fit TRBD1. The germline V gene has CDR1 MNHEY and CDR2 SVGAGI. The CDR3 has 13 residues. Germline trimming cut 6 bases from V and 6 bases from J; bases unmatched to any gene: 5. The CDR3 here is CASRGQGRNGYTF. The DNA for the CDR3 is TGTGCCAGCAGGGGACAGGGTAGGAATGGCTACACCTTC.

The gene calls are TRBV7-9 and TRBJ1-1; 8 bases line up with TRBD1. After removal of 5 bases from V and 7 bases from J, the junction contained 15 bases not matched to a gene. The CDR3 contains 16 residues. The V gene's germline CDR1 is SEHNR and CDR2 FQNEAQ (reference sequence). This CDR3 is CASSPRQGSAHIEAFF. In DNA, the CDR3 is TGTGCCAGCAGCCCCCGACAGGGGTCTGCGCATATTGAAGCTTTCTTT.

The J gene is TRBJ1-2, the V gene TRBV28; D is possibly TRBD1 (5 bases). The V and J ends lost 8 bases and 4 bases respectively, with 14 bases between them. CDR1 is MDHEN, CDR2 SYDVKM, per germline. The CDR3 length is 13 residues. CDR3 nucleotide sequence: TGTGCCAGCCGACTGGGGGGAACCTATGGCTACACCTTC. Amino acids: CASRLGGTYGYTF.

The chain combines TRBV7-8 with TRBJ1-2; 7 nucleotides agree with TRBD1. From germline, CDR1 is SGHVS and CDR2 FQNEAQ. With 4 bases clipped from V and 3 bases from J, the junction kept 11 bases outside the gene matches. CDR3 length: 16 residues. CDR3 sequence reads: CASSSATGTDYYGYTF. CDR3 DNA sequence: TGTGCCAGCAGCTCTGCAACCGGGACAGACTACTATGGCTACACCTTC.

This chain links TRBV6-5 with TRBJ2-7, with TRBD1 matching 8 bases. This CDR3 has 16 residues. Germline CDR1 is MNHEY and CDR2 is SVGAGI. V lost 0 bases, J lost 7 bases, and 11 bases stayed unmatched. The CDR3 sequence: CASSYSFSQGAHEQYF. For the CDR3, the DNA is TGTGCCAGCAGTTACTCGTTTTCCCAGGGGGCGCATGAGCAGTACTTC.

This clone was seen more than once but under ten times. V gene TRBV6-1 combines with J gene TRBJ1-2, with D perhaps matching TRBD1 (6 bases). The germline gives CDR1 MNHNS, CDR2 SASEGT. V lost 1 base, J lost 7 bases, and 10 bases lay in between. This CDR3 comprises 13 residues. The CDR3 is CASSEDRAGGYTF. CDR3 nucleotides: TGTGCCAGCAGTGAAGACAGGGCGGGTGGCTACACCTTC.

J is TRBJ2-3 and V is TRBV7-3; TRBD2 agrees at 11 bases. Unmatched junction bases numbered 11, after V lost 5 bases and J lost 4 bases. There are 17 residues in the CDR3. Germline lookup yields CDR1 SGHTA and CDR2 FQGTGA. CDR3 nucleotide sequence: TGTGCCAGCAGCCAACAAACGACTAGCGGGACCCCAGATACGCAGTATTTT. It specifies CASSQQTTSGTPDTQYF.

This sequence joins TRBV28 and TRBJ1-5, with 12 nucleotides matching TRBD1. The CDR3 extends over 15 amino acids. CDR1 and CDR2 (germline): MDHEN, SYDVKM. With V trimmed by 6 bases and J by 6 bases, 6 bases remained unmatched. The CDR3 nucleotides read TGTGCCAGCAGGACGGGACAGGGGGCGAGTCAGCCCCAGCATTTT. Amino acids: CASRTGQGASQPQHF.

The chain employs TRBV7-9 and TRBJ1-6, with TRBD1 matching over 9 bases. The CDR3 spans 15 residues. Looked up from germline, CDR1 is SEHNR and CDR2 is FQNEAQ (reference sequence). Germline trimming cut 5 bases from V and 9 bases from J; bases unmatched to any gene: 8. The CDR3 DNA follows: TGTGCCAGCAGCCCACAGGGGGCGACGAGTTCACCCCTCCACTTT. It codes for CASSPQGATSSPLHF. Together with reference TRBV7-9 and TRBJ1-6, the CDR3 gives the full variable domain: DTGVSQNPRHKITKRGQNVTFRCDPISEHNRLYWYRQTLGQGPEFLTYFQNEAQLEKSRLLSDRFSAERPKGSFSTLEIQRTEQGDSAMYLCASSPQGATSSPLHFGNGTRLTVT.